One and the same sample provided the 27 T cell receptor beta chains below, sequenced in a study of T cell responses to AZD1222 COVID-19 vaccine. The method was immunoSEQ multiplex PCR; TCRdb's version includes in-frame clones alone and lacks a portion of them. The sample holds around 150,000 clones, 92% seen once. Here the sequenced sample was peripheral blood, taken 28 days after the second AZD1222 dose. The receptors derive from an adult who received the AZD1222 COVID-19 vaccine.

The rearrangement uses TRBV19 and TRBJ1-1; D ambiguous. The CDR3 runs to 13 residues. Germline loops: CDR1 LNHDA, CDR2 SQIVND (reference sequence). The germline V and J ends were trimmed by 7 bases and 4 bases, with 13 bases remaining between them. CDR3 region: CASKGFMVTEAFF. CDR3 coding DNA: TGTGCCAGTAAAGGGTTTATGGTCACTGAAGCTTTCTTT.

This chain links TRBV25-1 with TRBJ2-1; D call uncertain. CDR3 size: 11 residues. The V end was cut by 2 bases, the J end by 7 bases, with 3 bases between. Germline CDR1 MGHDK, CDR2 SYGVNS. CDR3 coding DNA: TGTGCCAGCAGTGAAATGAATGAGCAGTTCTTC. Its protein is CASSEMNEQFF. Full variable domain (outside the CDR3, taken from reference TRBV25-1 and TRBJ2-1): EADIYQTPRYLVIGTGKKITLECSQTMGHDKMYWYQQDPGMELHLIHYSYGVNSTEKGDLSSESTVSRIRTEHFPLTLESARPSHTSQYLCASSEMNEQFFGPGTRLTVL.

This clone was recorded once. The CDR3 is CASSSSFRTSGSSADTQYF. CDR3 nucleotides: TGTGCCAGCAGCTCCTCCTTCCGGACTAGCGGGAGTTCGGCAGATACGCAGTATTTT. The chain employs TRBV7-9 and TRBJ2-3, with TRBD2 matching 13 bases. CDR3 length equals 19 residues. Germline assignment: CDR1 SEHNR and CDR2 FQNEAQ (reference sequence). Germline trimming cut 4 bases from V and 4 bases from J; bases unmatched to any gene: 14.

V and J are TRBV14 and TRBJ1-2; D is uncertain. V lost 4 bases to trimming and J lost 9 bases, with 15 bases between them. Germline CDR1 and CDR2: SGHDN and FVKESK. The CDR3 contains 13 residues. The CDR3 DNA reads as TGTGCCAGCAGCCCCGGACCTTCCTTCAGCTACACCTTC. It is translated as CASSPGPSFSYTF. The whole variable domain, remainder taken from reference TRBV14 and TRBJ1-2, is EAGVTQFPSHSVIEKGQTVTLRCDPISGHDNLYWYRRVMGKEIKFLLHFVKESKQDESGMPNNRFLAERTGGTYSTLKVQPAELEDSGVYFCASSPGPSFSYTFGSGTRLTVV.

The rearrangement joins TRBV5-1 to TRBJ1-4; D might be TRBD1 (5 bases). V was shortened by 1 base and J by 0 bases, with 10 bases between the two germline ends. The CDR3 consists of 16 residues. Germline values: CDR1 SGHRS, CDR2 YFSETQ. CDR3 sequence reads: CASSLNQGATNEKLFF. CDR3 in DNA: TGCGCCAGCAGCTTGAACCAGGGCGCAACTAATGAAAAACTGTTTTTT.

This clone has a single count. This same CDR3 is encoded by further DNA sequences in the sample. The chain joins TRBV5-4 to TRBJ1-2; D remains ambiguous. The CDR3 contains 13 residues. V lost 0 bases and J lost 4, with 7 bases in between. The V gene's germline CDR1 is SGHNT and CDR2 YYREEE (reference sequence). The CDR3 sequence: CASSLAGSYGYTF. The CDR3 nucleotides read TGTGCCAGCAGCTTGGCTGGAAGCTATGGCTACACCTTC.

This CDR3 reads CASNPSGTGFNQPQHF. DNA of the CDR3: TGTGCCAGTAATCCTAGCGGGACGGGCTTCAATCAGCCCCAGCATTTT. The chain couples TRBV19 to TRBJ1-5, with a tentative D call TRBD1 (5 bases). The CDR3 spans 16 residues. Trimming left V 7 bases short and J 3 bases short, with 19 bases between. Germline lookup yields CDR1 LNHDA and CDR2 SQIVND (reference sequence).

The chain is built from TRBV6-5 and TRBJ2-7, with D possibly TRBD1 on 5 matching bases. The CDR3 loop spans 11 amino acids. V lost 6 bases, J lost 3 bases, and 6 bases lay in between. Germline V lookup: CDR1 MNHEY, CDR2 SVGAGI. The CDR3 region is CASRTDYEQYF. The CDR3 DNA follows: TGTGCCAGCAGGACAGACTACGAGCAGTACTTC.

The chain joins TRBV6-2 or TRBV6-3 to TRBJ1-5; 9 bases fit TRBD1. The germline CDR1 and CDR2 sequences are MNHEY and SVGEGT. V shed 0 bases, J shed 4 bases, and the junction held 4 bases outside the gene matches. The CDR3 covers 16 residues. The CDR3 here is CASSYSPGQGNQPQHF. The DNA of the CDR3 is TGTGCCAGCAGTTACTCCCCGGGACAGGGAAATCAGCCCCAGCATTTT.

The genes are TRBV28 and TRBJ2-7; no definite D call. Germline CDR1 MDHEN, CDR2 SYDVKM. The CDR3 is 11 residues long. V was pared by 5 bases and J by 3 bases, with 5 bases between. The CDR3 DNA reads as TGTGCCAGCAGTACAAACTACGAGCAGTACTTC. It translates to CASSTNYEQYF.

This rearrangement joins TRBV29-1 to TRBJ2-7; 9 nucleotides agree with TRBD1. This CDR3 comprises 14 residues. Looked up from germline, CDR1 is SQVTM and CDR2 is ANQGSEA. V shed 4 bases and J 10 bases; nucleotides not matched to a gene: 14. The CDR3 protein is CSVGGTGFSNSQYF. In nucleotides, the CDR3 is TGCAGCGTTGGAGGGACAGGGTTTTCGAATTCTCAGTACTTC.

The CDR3 protein is CASSLGGLSSYEQYF. CDR3 sequence (DNA): TGTGCCAGCAGCTTAGGGGGGTTAAGCTCCTACGAGCAGTACTTC. The chain links TRBV7-2 to TRBJ2-7, with D tentatively TRBD1 or TRBD2 (5 bases each). The CDR3 loop spans 15 amino acids. V was shortened by 1 base and J by 0 bases, with 10 bases between the two germline ends. The germline V gene encodes CDR1 SGHTA and CDR2 FQGNSA.

The chain has TRBV4-1 and TRBJ2-3; D not resolved. Germline V CDR1 and CDR2: MGHRA, YSYEKL. Trimming removed 0 bases from V and 2 bases from J, with 9 bases in between. The CDR3 contains 15 residues. The CDR3 spells CASSQESHYTDTQYF. DNA of the CDR3: TGCGCCAGCAGCCAAGAGTCACATTACACAGATACGCAGTATTTT.

This rearrangement joins TRBV30 to TRBJ1-5, with D unclear. The CDR3 covers 13 residues. Deletions cut 0 bases from V and 3 bases from J, with 6 bases between. Germline assignment: CDR1 GTSNPN and CDR2 SVGIG (reference sequence). The CDR3 loop reads CAWSVQFNQPQHF. In nucleotides, the CDR3 is TGTGCCTGGAGTGTACAGTTCAATCAGCCCCAGCATTTT.

V and J are TRBV29-1 and TRBJ1-2, with D maybe TRBD1 (6 bases). The V and J ends lost 6 bases and 1 base respectively, with 9 bases between them. This CDR3 spans 12 amino acids. The germline V gene encodes CDR1 SQVTM and CDR2 ANQGSEA. The CDR3 DNA reads TGCAGCGTCTCACAGGGTAACTATGGCTACACCTTC. Residues: CSVSQGNYGYTF.

This clone appeared once. At one of its ends the junction is not consistent with the germline gene, which may arise from a read error. The chain is built from TRBV28 and TRBJ2-3; D unclear. Germline values: CDR1 MDHEN, CDR2 SYDVKM. The CDR3 has 13 amino acids. The CDR3 is CASRESGTDTQYF. In nucleotides, the CDR3 is TGTGCCAGCAGGGAAAGTGGCACCGATACGCAGTATTTT.

The V and J genes are TRBV19 and TRBJ2-7; D uncertain. Germline loops: CDR1 LNHDA, CDR2 SQIVND (reference sequence). Trimming took 3 bases from V and 5 from J, leaving 20 bases between them. The CDR3 runs 16 residues. This CDR3 is CASSIYGQLAPNEQYF. The CDR3 DNA reads as TGTGCCAGTAGTATCTACGGTCAGTTAGCCCCTAACGAGCAGTACTTC.

V is TRBV24-1 and J is TRBJ2-5; 8 nucleotides line up with TRBD1. The germline CDR1 and CDR2 sequences are KGHDR and SFDVKD. The CDR3 contains 14 residues. The ends lost 4 bases at V and 5 bases at J; junction bases unmatched: 5. This CDR3 reads CATSDQGAHETQYF. As DNA, the CDR3 is TGTGCCACCAGTGACCAGGGGGCGCACGAGACCCAGTACTTC.

This chain's CDR3 is CASSSGGGPYNEQFF. CDR3 nucleotide sequence: TGTGCCAGCAGTTCTGGAGGGGGCCCTTACAATGAGCAGTTCTTC. The chain employs TRBV28 and TRBJ2-1; tentatively, D is TRBD1 (7 bases). The V gene's germline CDR1 is MDHEN and CDR2 SYDVKM. Trimming removed 4 bases from V and 4 bases from J, with 14 bases in between. The CDR3 extends over 15 amino acids.

This rearrangement joins TRBV4-1 to TRBJ1-2; tentative D call: TRBD1 (5 bases). CDR3 length: 19 residues. CDR1 is MGHRA, CDR2 YSYEKL, per germline. Deletions cut 3 bases from V and 3 bases from J, with 26 bases between. As DNA, the CDR3 is TGCGCCAGCAGCCAGATTTCCGGGACCCCAAGGCCCCCAGACTATGGCTACACCTTC. Its translation: CASSQISGTPRPPDYGYTF.

The chain employs TRBV10-3 and TRBJ1-3; D remains unclear. CDR1 ENHRY and CDR2 SYGVKD come from the germline V gene. Trimming removed 6 bases at V and 0 bases at J, with 6 bases between. The CDR3 totals 13 residues. CDR3 sequence (DNA): TGTGCCATCAGGACCGACTCTGGAAACACCATATATTTT. Translating it yields CAIRTDSGNTIYF.

The gene calls are TRBV18 and TRBJ2-7, with 9 positions matching TRBD2. This CDR3 comprises 14 residues. J was trimmed by 3 bases and V by 3 bases; bases with no gene match: 3. Germline assignment: CDR1 KGHSH and CDR2 LQKENI. This chain's CDR3 is CASSPGGGGYEQYF. The DNA for the CDR3 is TGTGCCAGCTCACCCGGCGGGGGGGGCTACGAGCAGTACTTC. Based on the CDR3 plus reference TRBV18 and TRBJ2-7, the full variable domain is NAGVMQNPRHLVRRRGQEARLRCSPMKGHSHVYWYRQLPEEGLKFMVYLQKENIIDESGMPKERFSAEFPKEGPSILRIQQVVRGDSAAYFCASSPGGGGYEQYFGPGTRLTVT.

This rearrangement joins TRBV27 to TRBJ1-1; TRBD1 might be the D (6 bases). The V gene lost 5 bases and the J gene lost 4 bases, with 20 bases spanning the gap. The CDR3 contains 16 residues. Germline V gene data show CDR1 as MNHEY and CDR2 as SMNVEV (reference sequence). CDR3 loop: CASSEIQGKRGTEAFF. The CDR3 DNA follows: TGTGCCAGCAGTGAAATACAGGGAAAGAGGGGCACTGAAGCTTTCTTT.

The chain links TRBV27 to TRBJ2-7, with 7 nucleotides matching TRBD2. V lost 5 bases to trimming and J lost 5 bases; unmatched junction nucleotides: 9. CDR3 size: 14 residues. CDR1 MNHEY and CDR2 SMNVEV come from the germline V gene (reference sequence). CDR3 in amino acids: CASSKGLYVDEQYF. The CDR3 DNA sequence: TGTGCCAGCAGTAAGGGACTATACGTGGACGAGCAGTACTTC.

V is TRBV28 and J is TRBJ1-3, with TRBD1 matching over 7 bases. The CDR3 is 16 residues long. Germline V lookup: CDR1 MDHEN, CDR2 SYDVKM. V was clipped by 1 base and J by 2 bases; unmatched bases: 5. In DNA form, the CDR3 reads TGTGCCAGCAGTTTATACAAAGGGACAGCTGGAAACACCATATATTTT. It specifies CASSLYKGTAGNTIYF.

The rearrangement joins TRBV28 to TRBJ1-5; weak D call: TRBD1 (5 bases). Germline V gives CDR1 MDHEN, CDR2 SYDVKM. V lost 6 bases to trimming and J lost 4 bases, with 13 bases between them. The CDR3 contains 14 residues. CDR3 nucleotides: TGTGCCAGCAGGCTGGGACGGCCGAATCAGCCCCAGCATTTT. This encodes CASRLGRPNQPQHF.

The chain recombines TRBV19 with TRBJ1-2; 11 bases map to TRBD1. V lost 5 bases, J lost 0 bases, and 11 bases stayed unmatched. The CDR3 length is 18 residues. Germline V CDR1 and CDR2: LNHDA, SQIVND (reference sequence). The CDR3 sequence: CASSDAGTGGLANYGYTF. In DNA, the CDR3 is TGTGCCAGTAGTGATGCCGGGACAGGGGGGTTAGCTAACTATGGCTACACCTTC.